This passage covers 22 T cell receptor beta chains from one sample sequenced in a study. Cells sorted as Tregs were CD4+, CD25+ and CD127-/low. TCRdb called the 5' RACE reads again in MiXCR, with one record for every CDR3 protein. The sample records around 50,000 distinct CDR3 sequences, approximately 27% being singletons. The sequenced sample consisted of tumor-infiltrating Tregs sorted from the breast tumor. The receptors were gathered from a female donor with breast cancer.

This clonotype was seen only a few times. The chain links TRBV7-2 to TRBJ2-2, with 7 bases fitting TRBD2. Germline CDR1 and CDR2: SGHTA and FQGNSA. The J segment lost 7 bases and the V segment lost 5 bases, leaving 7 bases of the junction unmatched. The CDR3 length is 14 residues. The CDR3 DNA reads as TGTGCCAGCAGCAAAAGCGGGATTGGCGGGGAGCTGTTTTTT. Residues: CASSKSGIGGELFF.

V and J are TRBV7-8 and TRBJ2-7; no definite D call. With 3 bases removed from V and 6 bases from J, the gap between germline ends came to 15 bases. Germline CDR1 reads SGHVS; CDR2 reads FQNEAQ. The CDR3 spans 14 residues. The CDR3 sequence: CASSFNMETCEQYF. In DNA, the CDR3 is TGTGCCAGCAGCTTCAACATGGAGACCTGCGAGCAGTACTTC.

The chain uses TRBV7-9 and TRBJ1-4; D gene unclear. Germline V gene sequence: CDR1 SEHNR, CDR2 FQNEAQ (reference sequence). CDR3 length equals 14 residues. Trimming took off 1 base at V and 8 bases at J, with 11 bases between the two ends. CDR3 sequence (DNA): TGTGCCAGCAGCTTAGGGACCGTCGAAGAAAAACTGTTTTTT. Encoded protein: CASSLGTVEEKLFF.

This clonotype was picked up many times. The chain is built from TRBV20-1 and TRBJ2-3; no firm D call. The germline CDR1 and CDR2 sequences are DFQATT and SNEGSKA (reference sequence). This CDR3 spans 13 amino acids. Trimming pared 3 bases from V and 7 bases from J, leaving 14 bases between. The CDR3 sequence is CSASHSSGYTQYF. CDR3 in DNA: TGCAGTGCTAGTCATTCTTCCGGGTATACGCAGTATTTT.

CDR3 amino acids: CASSLGSQGSRNTIYF. For the CDR3, the DNA is TGCGCCAGCAGCTTGGGGTCTCAGGGGTCCAGAAACACCATATATTTT. The chain uses TRBV5-1 and TRBJ1-3; perhaps TRBD1 as D (6 bases). CDR1 is SGHRS and CDR2 is YFSETQ in the germline V gene. Trimming left V 0 bases short and J 5 bases short, with 15 bases between. The CDR3 spans 16 residues. The full variable domain, with the rest looked up from reference TRBV5-1 and TRBJ1-3, is KAGVTQTPRYLIKTRGQQVTLSCSPISGHRSVSWYQQTPGQGLQFLFEYFSETQRNKGNFPGRFSGRQFSNSRSEMNVSTLELGDSALYLCASSLGSQGSRNTIYFGEGSWLTVV.

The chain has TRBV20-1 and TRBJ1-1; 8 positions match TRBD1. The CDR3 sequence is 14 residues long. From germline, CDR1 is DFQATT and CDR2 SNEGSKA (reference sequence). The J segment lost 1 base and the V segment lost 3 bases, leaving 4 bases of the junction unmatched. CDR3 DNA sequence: TGCAGTGCTAGGGGGGGACAGGAGAACACTGAAGCTTTCTTT. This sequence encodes CSARGGQENTEAFF.

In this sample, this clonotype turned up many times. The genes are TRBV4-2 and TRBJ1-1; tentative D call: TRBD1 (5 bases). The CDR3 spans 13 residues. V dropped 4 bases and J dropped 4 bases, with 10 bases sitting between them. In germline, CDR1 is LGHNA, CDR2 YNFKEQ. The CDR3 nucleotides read TGTGCCAGCAGCCTCGGGGGGTCCACTGAAGCTTTCTTT. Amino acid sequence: CASSLGGSTEAFF.

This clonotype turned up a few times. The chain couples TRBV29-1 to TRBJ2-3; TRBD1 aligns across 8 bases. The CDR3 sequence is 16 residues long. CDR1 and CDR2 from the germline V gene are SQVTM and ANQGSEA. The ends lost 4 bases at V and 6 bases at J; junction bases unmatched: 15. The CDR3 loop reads CSVVGTGFRERDTQYF. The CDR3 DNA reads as TGCAGCGTTGTAGGGACAGGCTTCCGAGAAAGGGATACGCAGTATTTT.

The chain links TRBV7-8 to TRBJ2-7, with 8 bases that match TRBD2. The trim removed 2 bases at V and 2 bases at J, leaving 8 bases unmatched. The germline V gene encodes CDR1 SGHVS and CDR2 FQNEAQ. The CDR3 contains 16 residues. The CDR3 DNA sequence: TGTGCCAGCAGCTTACGTTTTAGCGGGGTTACCTACGAGCAGTACTTC. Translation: CASSLRFSGVTYEQYF.

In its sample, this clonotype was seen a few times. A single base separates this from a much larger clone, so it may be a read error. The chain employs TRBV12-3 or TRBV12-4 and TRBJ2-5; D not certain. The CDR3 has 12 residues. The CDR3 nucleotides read TGTGCCGGCAGTTTCTCAGGAGAGACCCAGTACTTC. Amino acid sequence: CAGSFSGETQYF.

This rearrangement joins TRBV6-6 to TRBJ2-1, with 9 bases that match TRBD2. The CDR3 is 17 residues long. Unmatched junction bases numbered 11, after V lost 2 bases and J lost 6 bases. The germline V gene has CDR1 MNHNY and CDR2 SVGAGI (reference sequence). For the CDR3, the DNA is TGTGCCAGCAGTTACCCCCGAGGGACTAGCAGGGGCAATGAGCAGTTCTTC. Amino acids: CASSYPRGTSRGNEQFF.

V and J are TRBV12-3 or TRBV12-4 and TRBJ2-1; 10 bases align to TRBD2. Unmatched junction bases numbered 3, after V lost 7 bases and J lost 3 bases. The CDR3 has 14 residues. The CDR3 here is CASKVAGGYNEQFF. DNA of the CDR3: TGTGCCAGCAAAGTAGCGGGAGGCTACAATGAGCAGTTCTTC.

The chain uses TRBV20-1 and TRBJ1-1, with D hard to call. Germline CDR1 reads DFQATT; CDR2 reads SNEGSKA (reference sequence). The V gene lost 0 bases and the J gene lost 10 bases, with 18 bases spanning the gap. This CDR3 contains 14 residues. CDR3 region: CSARDRVFIAAAFF. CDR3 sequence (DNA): TGCAGTGCTAGAGATCGGGTCTTTATCGCAGCAGCTTTCTTT.

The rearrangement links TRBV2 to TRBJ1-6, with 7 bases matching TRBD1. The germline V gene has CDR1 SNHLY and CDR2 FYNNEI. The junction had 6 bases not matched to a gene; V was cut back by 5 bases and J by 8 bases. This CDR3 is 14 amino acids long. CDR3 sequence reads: CASSSQGRDSPLHF. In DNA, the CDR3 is TGTGCCAGCAGTTCACAGGGGCGCGATTCACCCCTCCACTTT.

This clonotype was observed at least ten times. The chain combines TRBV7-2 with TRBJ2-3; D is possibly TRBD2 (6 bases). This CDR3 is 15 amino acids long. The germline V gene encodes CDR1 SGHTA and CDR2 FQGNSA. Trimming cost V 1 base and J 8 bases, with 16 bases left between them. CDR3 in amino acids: CASSLVERAHGTQYF. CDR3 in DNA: TGTGCCAGCAGCTTAGTGGAGCGGGCACATGGTACGCAGTATTTT.

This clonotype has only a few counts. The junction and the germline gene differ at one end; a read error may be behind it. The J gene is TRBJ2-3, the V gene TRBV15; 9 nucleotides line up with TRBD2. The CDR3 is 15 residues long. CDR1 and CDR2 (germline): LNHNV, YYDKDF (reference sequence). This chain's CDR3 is CTTSGQGRGGGTQYF. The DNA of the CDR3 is TGTACCACCAGCGGGCAAGGGCGGGGGGGAGGTACGCAGTATTTT.

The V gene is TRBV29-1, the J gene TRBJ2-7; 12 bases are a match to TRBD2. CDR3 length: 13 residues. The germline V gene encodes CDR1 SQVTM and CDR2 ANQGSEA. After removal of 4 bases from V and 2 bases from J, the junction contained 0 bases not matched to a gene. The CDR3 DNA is TGCAGCGTTGGGACTAGCGGGACCTACGAGCAGTACTTC. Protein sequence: CSVGTSGTYEQYF.

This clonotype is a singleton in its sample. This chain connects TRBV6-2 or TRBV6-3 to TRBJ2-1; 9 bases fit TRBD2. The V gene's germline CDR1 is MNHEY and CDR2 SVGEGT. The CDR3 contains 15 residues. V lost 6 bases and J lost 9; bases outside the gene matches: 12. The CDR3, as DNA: TGTGCCAGCAGCCGCCTCAGCGGGAGGAGGGGTGAGCAGTTCTTC. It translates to CASSRLSGRRGEQFF.

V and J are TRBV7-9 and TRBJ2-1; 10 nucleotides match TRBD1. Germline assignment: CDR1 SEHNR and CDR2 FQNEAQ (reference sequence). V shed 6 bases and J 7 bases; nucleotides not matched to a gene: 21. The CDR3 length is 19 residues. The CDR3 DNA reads TGTGCCAGCAGGATACCCCGGGACAGGGGTGGCAAAGTCACGAATGAGCAGTTCTTC. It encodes CASRIPRDRGGKVTNEQFF.

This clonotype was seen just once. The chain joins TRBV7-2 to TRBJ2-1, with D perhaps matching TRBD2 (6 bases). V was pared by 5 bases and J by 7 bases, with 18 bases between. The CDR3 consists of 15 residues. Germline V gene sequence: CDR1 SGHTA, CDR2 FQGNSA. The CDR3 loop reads CASSGRRLGLNEQFF. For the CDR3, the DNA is TGTGCCAGCAGCGGGAGGAGATTGGGTCTTAATGAGCAGTTCTTC.

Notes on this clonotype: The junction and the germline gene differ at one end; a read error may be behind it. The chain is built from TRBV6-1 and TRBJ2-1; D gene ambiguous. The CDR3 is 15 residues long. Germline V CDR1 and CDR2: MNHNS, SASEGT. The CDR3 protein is CASCEEARMVNEQFF. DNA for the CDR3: TGTGCCAGCTGTGAAGAAGCTAGAATGGTAAATGAGCAGTTCTTC.

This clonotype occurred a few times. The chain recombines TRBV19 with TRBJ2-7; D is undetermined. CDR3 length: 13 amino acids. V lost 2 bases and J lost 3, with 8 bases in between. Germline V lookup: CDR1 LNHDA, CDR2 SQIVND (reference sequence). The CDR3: CASSIFHLYEQYF. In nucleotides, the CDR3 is TGTGCCAGTAGTATATTCCACCTCTACGAGCAGTACTTC.